These 8 T cell receptor beta chains came from one sample sequenced in a study of OX40 agonist ivuxolimab in advanced cancers. Here immunoSEQ multiplex PCR was the method, and the copy in TCRdb shows in-frame clones only, minus some. Found here are over 50,000 clones, approximately 83% of them singletons; the top ten hold roughly 5%. The source was CD4+ or CD8+ T cells sorted from blood, collected in a trial of the OX40 agonist ivuxolimab. Every receptor here comes from an adult with an advanced solid tumor such as melanoma, head and neck, liver or kidney cancer.

The chain uses TRBV11-2 and TRBJ1-5; a weak D match, TRBD1 (5 bases). The CDR3 contains 17 residues. V was shortened by 5 bases and J by 1 base, with 18 bases between the two germline ends. Germline CDR1 reads SGHAT; CDR2 reads FQNNGV. The CDR3 reads CASSLLRQPQSNQPQHF. CDR3 nucleotide sequence: TGTGCCAGCAGCCTACTGCGACAGCCACAGAGCAATCAGCCCCAGCATTTT.

This clone was seen only once. The V call is TRBV9, the J call TRBJ2-5; no definite D call. Trimming removed 4 bases from V and 1 base from J, with 17 bases in between. Germline lookup yields CDR1 SGDLS and CDR2 YYNGEE. The CDR3 spans 16 residues. Here the CDR3 reads CASSSSLSRSQETQYF. The CDR3, as DNA: TGTGCCAGCAGCTCTAGTCTGTCCAGGAGCCAAGAGACCCAGTACTTC.

The rearrangement links TRBV10-3 to TRBJ2-7; no clear D. The CDR3 consists of 13 residues. V gave up 9 bases and J gave up 3 bases, with 15 bases separating them. Germline V CDR1 and CDR2: ENHRY, SYGVKD. CDR3 loop: CAIRAESLYEQYF. Written as DNA, the CDR3 is TGTGCCATACGGGCAGAAAGCCTCTACGAGCAGTACTTC.

The chain carries TRBV18 and TRBJ1-1; TRBD1 matches 7 bases. V lost 3 bases and J lost 0; bases outside the gene matches: 7. CDR1 and CDR2 from the germline V gene are KGHSH and LQKENI. This CDR3 has 16 amino acids. The DNA for the CDR3 is TGTGCCAGCTCACCTAGGGGACAGCAACTGAACACTGAAGCTTTCTTT. As protein: CASSPRGQQLNTEAFF.

The chain links TRBV7-9 to TRBJ2-6; no clear D gene. Deletions cut 5 bases from V and 0 bases from J, with 8 bases between. Per the germline V gene, CDR1 is SEHNR and CDR2 is FQNEAQ (reference sequence). This CDR3 is 15 amino acids long. CDR3 in DNA: TGTGCCAGCAGCCGCAGGCCCTCTGGGGCCAACGTCCTGACTTTC. Translated: CASSRRPSGANVLTF.

The chain employs TRBV5-6 and TRBJ2-5, with D perhaps matching TRBD2 (5 bases). Trimming took off 4 bases at V and 5 bases at J, with 18 bases between the two ends. Germline V gene data show CDR1 as SGHDT and CDR2 as YYEEEE. The CDR3 totals 15 residues. In DNA, the CDR3 is TGTGCCAGCAGCCGACTACCGACCGGGCGGGAGACCCAGTACTTC. It translates to CASSRLPTGRETQYF.

The chain combines TRBV7-9 with TRBJ2-3; TRBD1 aligns across 9 bases. Trimming took 4 bases from V and 2 from J; bases not matched to a gene: 4. The CDR3 spans 15 residues. Germline values: CDR1 SEHNR, CDR2 FQNEAQ (reference sequence). Here the CDR3 reads CASSYGQGHTDTQYF. The CDR3 region has the DNA TGTGCCAGCAGCTATGGACAGGGGCACACAGATACGCAGTATTTT. Full variable domain (missing parts from reference TRBV7-9 and TRBJ2-3): DTGVSQNPRHKITKRGQNVTFRCDPISEHNRLYWYRQTLGQGPEFLTYFQNEAQLEKSRLLSDRFSAERPKGSFSTLEIQRTEQGDSAMYLCASSYGQGHTDTQYFGPGTRLTVL.

The rearrangement links TRBV4-1 to TRBJ2-1; the D gene is possibly TRBD1 (6 bases). V was cut by 4 bases and J by 0 bases, with 22 bases left in between. The CDR3 totals 19 residues. Germline CDR1 and CDR2: MGHRA and YSYEKL. The CDR3 DNA sequence: TGCGCCAGCAGCCGGGAGACAGGTTTAGGTTTCAGCTCCTACAATGAGCAGTTCTTC. This codes for CASSRETGLGFSSYNEQFF.